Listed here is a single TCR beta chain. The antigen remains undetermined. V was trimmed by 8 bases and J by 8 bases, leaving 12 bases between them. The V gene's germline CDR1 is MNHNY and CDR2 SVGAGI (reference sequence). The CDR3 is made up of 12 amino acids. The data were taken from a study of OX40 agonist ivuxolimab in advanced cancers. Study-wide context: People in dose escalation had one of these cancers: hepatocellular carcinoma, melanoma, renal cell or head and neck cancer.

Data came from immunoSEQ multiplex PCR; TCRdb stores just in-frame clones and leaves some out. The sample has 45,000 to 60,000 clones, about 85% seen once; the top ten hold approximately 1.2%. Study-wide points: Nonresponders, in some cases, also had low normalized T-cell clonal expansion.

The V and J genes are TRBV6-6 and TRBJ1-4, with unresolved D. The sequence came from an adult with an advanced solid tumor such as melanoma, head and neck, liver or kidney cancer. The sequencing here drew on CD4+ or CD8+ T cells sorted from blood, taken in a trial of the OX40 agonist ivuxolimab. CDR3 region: CASSAVGEKLFF. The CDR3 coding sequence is TGTGCCAGCTCTGCCGTAGGGGAAAAACTGTTTTTT.